What follows describes a single T cell receptor beta chain. This CDR3 has 13 amino acids. Germline-derived CDR1 and CDR2 are SGHVS and FQNEAQ. The germline V and J ends were trimmed by 5 bases and 5 bases, with 12 bases remaining between them. The data stem from a study of patients and donors after allogeneic stem cell transplantation. TCRdb re-called the RT-PCR reads through MiXCR, storing one row per CDR3 protein. The sample has around 200,000 distinct CDR3 sequences, around 41% seen once. This sequence joins TRBV7-8 and TRBJ2-5; D unclear. The receptor was isolated from a human donor who was either an allogeneic HSCT recipient or a stem cell or donor lymphocyte infusion donor (not recorded which). It is not recorded whose cells these are; they may come from a transplant donor. The specimen was blood, either unsorted or a sorted T cell fraction (not recorded which). The CDR3 sequence is CASSALGFETQYF. The CDR3 DNA follows: TGTGCCAGCAGCGCCCTAGGATTTGAGACCCAGTACTTC. The complete variable domain, with remaining parts taken from reference TRBV7-8 and TRBJ2-5, reads GAGVSQSPRYKVAKRGQDVALRCDPISGHVSLFWYQQALGQGPEFLTYFQNEAQLDKSGLPSDRFFAERPEGSVSTLKIQRTQQEDSAVYLCASSALGFETQYFGPGTRLLVL.